What follows are 2 T cell receptor beta chains derived from one specimen sequenced in a study of response to subunit inactivated influenza vaccine. TCRdb re-called the RT-PCR reads through MiXCR, storing one row per CDR3 protein. Of about 650,000 distinct CDR3 sequences listed, roughly 14% are singletons. Here the sequenced sample was PBMCs from blood, taken roughly 12 days after vaccination. The receptors were gathered from a man aged 45-65 years who received an inactivated influenza vaccine.

This clonotype was observed a handful of times. The rearrangement links TRBV7-2 to TRBJ2-5; D possibly corresponds to TRBD2 (6 bases). CDR1 and CDR2 from the germline V gene are SGHTA and FQGNSA. This CDR3 is 14 amino acids long. Trimming cost V 5 bases and J 1 base, with 11 bases left between them. This chain's CDR3 is CASSPRLGQETQYF. The CDR3 nucleotides are TGTGCCAGCAGCCCTCGACTAGGCCAAGAGACCCAGTACTTC.

This clonotype was picked up many times. This sequence joins TRBV20-1 and TRBJ2-3; D is ambiguous. Germline CDR1 is DFQATT and CDR2 is SNEGSKA (reference sequence). The CDR3 has 11 amino acids. V lost 4 bases to trimming and J lost 4 bases, with 6 bases between them. CDR3 amino acids: CSAIASDTQYF. In DNA, the CDR3 is TGCAGTGCTATCGCTTCAGATACGCAGTATTTT.